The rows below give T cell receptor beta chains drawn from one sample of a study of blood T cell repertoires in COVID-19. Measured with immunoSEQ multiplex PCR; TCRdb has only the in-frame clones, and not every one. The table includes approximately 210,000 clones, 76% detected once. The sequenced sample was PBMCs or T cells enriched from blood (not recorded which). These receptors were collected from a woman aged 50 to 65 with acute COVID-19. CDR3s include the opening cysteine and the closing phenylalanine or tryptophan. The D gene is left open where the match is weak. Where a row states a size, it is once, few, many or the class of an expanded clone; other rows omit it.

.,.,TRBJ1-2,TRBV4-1,TGCGCCAGCAGCCAATACGGACAGAGCTATGGCTACACCTTC,CASSQYGQSYGYTF
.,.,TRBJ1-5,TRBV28,TGTGCCAGCAGTTTATCGGGATCGGGAGAGCCCCAGCATTTT,CASSLSGSGEPQHF
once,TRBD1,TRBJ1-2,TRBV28,TGTGCCAGCAGACCCTACAAGACAGGGGTGGGGTATGGCTACACCTTC,CASRPYKTGVGYGYTF
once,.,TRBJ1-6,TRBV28,TGTGCCAGCAGTTTACTGGGGGAGGGGGATTCACCCCTCCACTTT,CASSLLGEGDSPLHF
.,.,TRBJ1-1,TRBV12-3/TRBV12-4,TGTGCCACAGGGATAGTTCAAAACACTGAAGCTTTCTTT,CATGIVQNTEAFF
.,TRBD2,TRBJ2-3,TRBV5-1,TGCGCCAGCAGCTTGGAGGGACTAGCCCTTCCTAGCACAGATACGCAGTATTTT,CASSLEGLALPSTDTQYF
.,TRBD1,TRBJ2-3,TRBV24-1,TGTGCCACCAGTGTTACAGGGGGCGCAGATACGCAGTATTTT,CATSVTGGADTQYF
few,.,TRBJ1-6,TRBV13,TGTGCCAGCAGTCACGGGGAGACCGAAAGTTCACCCCTCCACTTT,CASSHGETESSPLHF
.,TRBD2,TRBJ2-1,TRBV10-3,TGTGCCATCAGTACCCCTGCGGGGGGACCGTACAATGAGCAGTTCTTC,CAISTPAGGPYNEQFF
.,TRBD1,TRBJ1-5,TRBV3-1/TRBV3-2,TGTGCCAGCAGCCCCGGGACAGGGGTCAATCAGCCCCAGCATTTT,CASSPGTGVNQPQHF
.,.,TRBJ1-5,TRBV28,TGTGCCAGCAGTTTATTTGGGGCAGGCCTCAATCAGCCCCAGCATTTT,CASSLFGAGLNQPQHF
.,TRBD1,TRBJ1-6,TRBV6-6,TGTGCCAGCAGTTACTCGGGGACAGGCAATTCACCCCTCCACTTT,CASSYSGTGNSPLHF
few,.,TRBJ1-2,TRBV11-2,TGTGCCAGCAGCTTTGGGCACTATGGCTACACCTTC,CASSFGHYGYTF
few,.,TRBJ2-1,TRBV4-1,TGCGCCAGCAAATCATCGGGATACAATGAGCAGTTCTTC,CASKSSGYNEQFF
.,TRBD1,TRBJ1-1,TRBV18,TGTGCCAGCTCTCTCAGCAAGTCCCCGGGACAGGGTAAAGCTTTCTTT,CASSLSKSPGQGKAFF
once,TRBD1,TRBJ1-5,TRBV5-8,TGTGCCAGCAGTCCCGGGAACCCCAGGGGGAGCAATCAGCCCCAGCATTTT,CASSPGNPRGSNQPQHF
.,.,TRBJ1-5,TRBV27,TGTGCCAGCAGTTTTTGGAGGGGCTCCCAGCCCCAGCATTTT,CASSFWRGSQPQHF
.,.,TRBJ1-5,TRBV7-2,TGTGCCAGCAGCTTGGGGGGGATAGGTGGCAATCAGCCCCAGCATTTT,CASSLGGIGGNQPQHF
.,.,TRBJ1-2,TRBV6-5,TGTGCCAGCAGTTACGCAGAGAGCGCTTTTGGCTACACCTTC,CASSYAESAFGYTF
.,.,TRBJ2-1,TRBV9,TGTGCCAGCAGCGGCGGCTCCTACAATGAGCAGTTCTTC,CASSGGSYNEQFF
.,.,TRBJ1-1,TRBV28,TGTGCCAGCAAAGTCGGCAGGGGGAACACTGAAGCTTTCTTT,CASKVGRGNTEAFF
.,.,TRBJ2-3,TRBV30,TGTGCCTGGAGTAGAGGAACAGATACGCAGTATTTT,CAWSRGTDTQYF
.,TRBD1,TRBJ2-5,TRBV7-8,TGTGCCAGCAGCCCCCTATTGGGACAGGGGAAAGAGACCCAGTACTTC,CASSPLLGQGKETQYF
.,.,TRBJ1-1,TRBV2,TGTGCCAGCAGTGAAGCGGGGCGCCCCGGGGCTTTCTTT,CASSEAGRPGAFF
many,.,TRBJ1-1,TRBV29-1,TGCAGCGTTGACCCCCTAGTGAACACTGAAGCTTTCTTT,CSVDPLVNTEAFF
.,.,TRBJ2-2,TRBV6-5,TGTGCCAGCAGTCGACAGGGAGGGAACACCGGGGAGCTGTTTTTT,CASSRQGGNTGELFF
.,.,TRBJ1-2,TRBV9,TGTGCCAGCAGCATCCAGTTCCCTGGGCTCACCTTC,CASSIQFPGLTF
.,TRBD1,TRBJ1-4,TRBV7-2,TGTGCCAGCAGCCCCGGACAGGGGAAAAATGAAAAACTGTTTTTT,CASSPGQGKNEKLFF
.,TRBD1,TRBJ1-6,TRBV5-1,TGCGCCAGCAGCTTGGACCGACAGGGGAATTCACCCCTCCACTTT,CASSLDRQGNSPLHF
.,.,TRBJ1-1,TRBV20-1,TGCAGTGCCCCAGTGAACACTGAAGCTTTCTTT,CSAPVNTEAFF
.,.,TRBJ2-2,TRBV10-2,TGCGCCAGCTTGGGGCAGGCGAACACCGGGGAGCTGTTTTTT,CASLGQANTGELFF
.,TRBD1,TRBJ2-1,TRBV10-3,TGTGCCATCAGTGAGTCGAAAAGGGGACAGGAGGGAGGTGAGCAGTTCTTC,CAISESKRGQEGGEQFF
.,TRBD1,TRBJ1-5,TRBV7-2,TGTGCCAGCAGCTTGCCGGGGACAGGAGGATCTCAGCCCCAGCATTTT,CASSLPGTGGSQPQHF
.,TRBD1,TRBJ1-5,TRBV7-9,TGTGCCAGCAGCTTAGGATATGGGACAGGGCACAATCAGCCCCAGCATTTT,CASSLGYGTGHNQPQHF
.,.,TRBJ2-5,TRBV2,TGTGCCAGCAGTGATACACAGCACCAAGAGACCCAGTACTTC,CASSDTQHQETQYF